A single sample gave rise to the 9 T cell receptor beta chains below, sequenced in a study of shared clonotypes between healthy human individuals. Naive CD8 populations comprised CD45RO-negative cells positively selected for CCR7, excluding terminally differentiated effector memory CD45RA+ cells. The protocol was immunoSEQ multiplex PCR, while the TCRdb copy is restricted to in-frame clones and leaves out a portion. The sample lists some 2.1 million clones; 93% were seen once. What was sequenced was naive CD8+ T cells from PBMCs. Receptor source: a man in his late teens or twenties in good health. Some clones in this sample may be carry-over from other donors' samples.

J is TRBJ2-1 and V is TRBV9; possibly TRBD2 for D (6 bases). Germline-derived CDR1 and CDR2 are SGDLS and YYNGEE. With 6 bases removed from V and 7 bases from J, the gap between germline ends came to 20 bases. This CDR3 has 15 residues. CDR3 sequence (DNA): TGTGCCAGCACCCTGGGTAGCGGAATCCGGAATGAGCAGTTCTTC. Amino acids: CASTLGSGIRNEQFF.

The genes are TRBV6-5 and TRBJ1-5, with unresolved D. The germline CDR1 and CDR2 sequences are MNHEY and SVGAGI. Trimming left V 6 bases short and J 7 bases short, with 13 bases between. The CDR3 covers 13 residues. CDR3 residues: CASRAPGGQPQHF. CDR3 bases: TGTGCCAGCAGGGCCCCGGGAGGACAGCCCCAGCATTTT.

In regard to this clone: This same CDR3 is encoded by further DNA sequences in the sample. The chain couples TRBV6-1 to TRBJ2-1, with 14 bases aligning to TRBD2. The ends lost 0 bases at V and 6 bases at J; junction bases unmatched: 7. This CDR3 is built from 18 residues. Germline V gene sequence: CDR1 MNHNS, CDR2 SASEGT. The CDR3 reads CASSEARLAGGPGNEQFF. As DNA, the CDR3 is TGTGCCAGCAGTGAAGCTCGACTAGCGGGAGGGCCGGGCAATGAGCAGTTCTTC.

This chain links TRBV7-9 with TRBJ1-5; D gene ambiguous. Germline V gives CDR1 SEHNR, CDR2 FQNEAQ (reference sequence). The CDR3 runs to 16 residues. Trimming left V 1 base short and J 0 bases short, with 10 bases between. CDR3 in DNA: TGTGCCAGCAGCTTAGTCCTGGTTGGTAGCAATCAGCCCCAGCATTTT. Protein: CASSLVLVGSNQPQHF.

The chain carries TRBV30 and TRBJ2-7; D ambiguous. Germline values: CDR1 GTSNPN, CDR2 SVGIG (reference sequence). CDR3 length: 13 residues. The V and J ends lost 0 bases and 3 bases respectively, with 9 bases between them. The CDR3 here is CAWSVKGFYEQYF. The CDR3 DNA follows: TGTGCCTGGAGTGTAAAAGGGTTCTACGAGCAGTACTTC.

The chain joins TRBV6-1 to TRBJ1-5; D gene ambiguous. V gave up 3 bases and J gave up 2 bases, with 17 bases separating them. CDR1 is MNHNS and CDR2 is SASEGT in the germline V gene. The CDR3 loop spans 17 amino acids. This CDR3 reads CASSDLSVEWGNQPQHF. The CDR3, as DNA: TGTGCCAGCAGTGATCTCTCAGTCGAATGGGGCAATCAGCCCCAGCATTTT.

The chain joins TRBV9 to TRBJ2-1; possibly TRBD2 for D (6 bases). Germline V lookup: CDR1 SGDLS, CDR2 YYNGEE. CDR3 length: 17 amino acids. Trimming left V 1 base short and J 0 bases short, with 14 bases between. The CDR3 reads CASSVNNYGSSYNEQFF. The CDR3 DNA reads TGTGCCAGCAGCGTAAATAACTACGGGAGCTCCTACAATGAGCAGTTCTTC. Combining the CDR3 with reference TRBV9 and TRBJ2-1 gives the whole variable domain DSGVTQTPKHLITATGQRVTLRCSPRSGDLSVYWYQQSLDQGLQFLIQYYNGEERAKGNILERFSAQQFPDLHSELNLSSLELGDSALYFCASSVNNYGSSYNEQFFGPGTRLTVL.

This chain connects TRBV19 to TRBJ2-1; the D gene could be TRBD1 or TRBD2 (6 bases each). V was clipped by 11 bases and J by 8 bases, with 28 bases between them. Germline V gene lookup returns CDR1 LNHDA and CDR2 SQIVND (reference sequence). This CDR3 contains 16 residues. As DNA, the CDR3 is TGTGCCGCCGATGGGGGGCCGCTCGCCTCGGGCGATGAGCAGTTCTTC. Residues: CAADGGPLASGDEQFF.

The chain carries TRBV10-3 and TRBJ1-1; 7 bases are a match to TRBD1. Looked up from germline, CDR1 is ENHRY and CDR2 is SYGVKD. This CDR3 is 15 amino acids long. J gave up 8 bases and V 7 bases, and 16 bases lay outside the gene matches. The CDR3 DNA reads as TGTGCCATCAAGATAACGTCGGGACAGAAGTCCGAAGCTTTCTTT. Translating it yields CAIKITSGQKSEAFF.